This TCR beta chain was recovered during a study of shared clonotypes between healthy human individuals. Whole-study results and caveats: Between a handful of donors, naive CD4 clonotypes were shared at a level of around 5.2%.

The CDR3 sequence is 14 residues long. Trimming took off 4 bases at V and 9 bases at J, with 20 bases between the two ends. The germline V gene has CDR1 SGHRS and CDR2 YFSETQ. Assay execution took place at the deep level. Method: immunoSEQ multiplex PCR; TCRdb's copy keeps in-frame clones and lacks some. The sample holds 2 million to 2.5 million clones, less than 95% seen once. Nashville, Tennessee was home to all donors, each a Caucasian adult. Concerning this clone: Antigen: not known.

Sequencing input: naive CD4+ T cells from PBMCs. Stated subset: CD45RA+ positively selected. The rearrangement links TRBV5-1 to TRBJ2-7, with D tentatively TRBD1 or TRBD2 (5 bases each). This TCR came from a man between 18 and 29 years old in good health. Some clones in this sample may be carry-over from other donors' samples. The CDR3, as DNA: TGCGCCAGCAGCCTCCGGGACGGAGTAACGGGGCAGTACTTC. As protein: CASSLRDGVTGQYF. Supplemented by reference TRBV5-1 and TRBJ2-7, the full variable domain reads KAGVTQTPRYLIKTRGQQVTLSCSPISGHRSVSWYQQTPGQGLQFLFEYFSETQRNKGNFPGRFSGRQFSNSRSEMNVSTLELGDSALYLCASSLRDGVTGQYFGPGTRLTVT.